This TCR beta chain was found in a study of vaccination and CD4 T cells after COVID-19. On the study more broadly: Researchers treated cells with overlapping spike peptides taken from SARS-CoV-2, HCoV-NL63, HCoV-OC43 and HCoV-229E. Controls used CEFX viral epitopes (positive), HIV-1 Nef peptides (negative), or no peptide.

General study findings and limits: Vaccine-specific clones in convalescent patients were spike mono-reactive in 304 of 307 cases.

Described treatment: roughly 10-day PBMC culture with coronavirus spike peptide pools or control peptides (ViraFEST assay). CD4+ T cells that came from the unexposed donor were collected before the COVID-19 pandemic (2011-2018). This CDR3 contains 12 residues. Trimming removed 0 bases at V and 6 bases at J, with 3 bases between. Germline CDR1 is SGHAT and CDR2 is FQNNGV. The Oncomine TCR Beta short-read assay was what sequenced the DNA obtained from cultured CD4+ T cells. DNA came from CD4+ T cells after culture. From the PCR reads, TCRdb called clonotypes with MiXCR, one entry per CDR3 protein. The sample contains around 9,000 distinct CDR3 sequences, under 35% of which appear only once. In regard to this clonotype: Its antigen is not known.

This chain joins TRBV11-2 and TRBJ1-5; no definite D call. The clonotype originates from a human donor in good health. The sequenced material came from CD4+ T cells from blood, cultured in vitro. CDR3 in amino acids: CASSLEGQPQHF. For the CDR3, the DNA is TGTGCCAGCAGCTTAGAGGGTCAGCCCCAGCATTTT.